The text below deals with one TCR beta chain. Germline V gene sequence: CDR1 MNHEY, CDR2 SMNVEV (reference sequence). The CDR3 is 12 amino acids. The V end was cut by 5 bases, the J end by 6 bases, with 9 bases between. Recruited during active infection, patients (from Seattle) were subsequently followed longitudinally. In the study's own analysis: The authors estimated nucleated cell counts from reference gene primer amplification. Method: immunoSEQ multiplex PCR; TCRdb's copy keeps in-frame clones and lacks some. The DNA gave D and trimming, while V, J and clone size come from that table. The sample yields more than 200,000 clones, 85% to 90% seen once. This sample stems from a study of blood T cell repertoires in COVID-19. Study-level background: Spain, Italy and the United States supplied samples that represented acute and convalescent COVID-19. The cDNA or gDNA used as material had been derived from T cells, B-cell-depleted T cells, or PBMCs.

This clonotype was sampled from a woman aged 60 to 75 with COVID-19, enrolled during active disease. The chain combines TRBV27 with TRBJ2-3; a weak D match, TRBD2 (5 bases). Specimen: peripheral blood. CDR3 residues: CASSPRRDTQYF. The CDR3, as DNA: TGTGCCAGCAGTCCCCGGAGGGATACGCAGTATTTT.